Following are 16 T cell receptor beta chains from one sample sequenced in a study of shared clonotypes between healthy human individuals. Data came from immunoSEQ multiplex PCR; TCRdb stores just in-frame clones and leaves some out. The sample lists about 2 million clones; roughly 94% were seen once. Sequencing was carried out using naive CD4+ T cells sorted from blood. Stated subset: CD45RA+ positively selected. The source of these receptors is a man younger than 35 in good health.

On this clone itself: Other DNA sequences in this specimen translate into the identical CDR3. The gene calls are TRBV5-1 and TRBJ1-1, with D perhaps matching TRBD1 (5 bases). Germline CDR1 is SGHRS and CDR2 is YFSETQ. The CDR3 runs to 12 residues. V was trimmed by 5 bases and J by 1 base, leaving 6 bases between them. The CDR3 DNA reads as TGCGCCAGCAGTACAGGGAACACTGAAGCTTTCTTT. Protein: CASSTGNTEAFF.

This sequence joins TRBV7-3 and TRBJ1-2; 8 positions match TRBD1. From germline, CDR1 is SGHTA and CDR2 FQGTGA. The CDR3 runs 15 residues. Germline trimming cut 5 bases from V and 4 bases from J; bases unmatched to any gene: 9. The CDR3 is CASSPGQGRLYGYTF. The CDR3, as DNA: TGTGCCAGCAGCCCCGGACAGGGACGCCTCTATGGCTACACCTTC.

The chain links TRBV4-1 to TRBJ1-1, with D possibly matching TRBD1 (5 bases). Germline V gives CDR1 MGHRA, CDR2 YSYEKL. The CDR3 runs to 15 residues. Trimming took 1 base from V and 3 from J, leaving 12 bases between them. The CDR3 region has the DNA TGCGCCAGCAGCCAAGCCTATCTGGGGGACACTGAAGCTTTCTTT. It specifies CASSQAYLGDTEAFF.

J is TRBJ2-5 and V is TRBV4-3; TRBD1 agrees at 7 bases. Germline V lookup: CDR1 LGHNA, CDR2 YSLEER. The CDR3 runs to 15 residues. With 4 bases clipped from V and 2 bases from J, the junction kept 7 bases outside the gene matches. CDR3 nucleotides: TGCGCCAGCAGCCGGACACAGGGGATTCAAGAGACCCAGTACTTC. Translated: CASSRTQGIQETQYF.

This clone was counted a single time. The gene calls are TRBV18 and TRBJ1-2; the match to TRBD1 covers 7 bases. Germline V gene data show CDR1 as KGHSH and CDR2 as LQKENI. Trimming at V came to 0 bases and at J to 6 bases, leaving 7 bases not matched to a gene. The CDR3 is 15 amino acids. The CDR3 DNA reads as TGTGCCAGCTCACCACCTGTGACAGGGTCCCATGGCTACACCTTC. This translates into CASSPPVTGSHGYTF.

This rearrangement joins TRBV30 to TRBJ1-5, with a tentative D call TRBD1 (6 bases). The length of the CDR3 is 15 residues. The germline V gene has CDR1 GTSNPN and CDR2 SVGIG (reference sequence). V was pared by 0 bases and J by 0 bases, with 9 bases between. The CDR3 DNA follows: TGTGCCTGGAGTGTGGGGGGGGCTAGCAATCAGCCCCAGCATTTT. It codes for CAWSVGGASNQPQHF.

V usage is TRBV11-2 and J usage is TRBJ1-4, with D unclear. The CDR3 spans 13 residues. V lost 0 bases to trimming and J lost 8 bases, with 7 bases between them. Germline V CDR1 and CDR2: SGHAT, FQNNGV. This chain's CDR3 is CASSLDNGEKLFF. The DNA for the CDR3 is TGTGCCAGCAGCTTAGATAACGGGGAAAAACTGTTTTTT.

The rearrangement links TRBV2 to TRBJ2-1; tentative D call: TRBD2 (5 bases). The CDR3 has 14 residues. Germline-derived CDR1 and CDR2 are SNHLY and FYNNEI. The V end lost 7 bases, the J end lost 1 base, and 11 bases lay between the germline ends. The chain's CDR3 is CASITGLSYNEQFF. The DNA of the CDR3 is TGTGCCAGCATCACGGGATTATCCTACAATGAGCAGTTCTTC.

J is TRBJ2-2 and V is TRBV2; TRBD2 matches at 9 bases. The V and J ends lost 6 bases and 6 bases, in that order; junction bases with no gene match: 2. This CDR3 is built from 13 residues. Germline-derived CDR1 and CDR2 are SNHLY and FYNNEI. This CDR3 is CASRRTSAGELFF. In DNA, the CDR3 is TGTGCCAGCAGACGGACTAGCGCCGGGGAGCTGTTTTTT.

Remarks on this clone: An end of the junction does not agree with germline; a read error may underlie this. V is TRBV2 and J is TRBJ1-2; 10 positions agree with TRBD1. The length of the CDR3 is 14 residues. From germline, CDR1 is SNHLY and CDR2 FYNNEI. The CDR3 sequence: CACSRDRGNYGYTF. CDR3 coding DNA: TGTGCCTGCAGCCGGGACAGGGGAAACTATGGCTACACCTTC.

The V and J genes are TRBV2 and TRBJ1-1; a possible D gene is TRBD1 (6 bases). This CDR3 spans 14 amino acids. Trimming took 2 bases from V and 6 from J, leaving 13 bases between them. Germline V gene sequence: CDR1 SNHLY, CDR2 FYNNEI. The CDR3 here is CASSETRGGSEAFF. CDR3 DNA sequence: TGTGCCAGCAGTGAAACCAGGGGAGGCTCTGAAGCTTTCTTT.

The chain recombines TRBV7-6 with TRBJ1-2, with a possible D match to TRBD1 (5 bases). Germline loops: CDR1 SGHVS, CDR2 FNYEAQ. The CDR3 is made up of 13 amino acids. Trimming took 1 base from V and 4 from J, leaving 7 bases between them. The CDR3 DNA reads as TGTGCCAGCAGCTTAGTGGGGGGCTATGGCTACACCTTC. Translation gives CASSLVGGYGYTF.

With regard to this clone: Within the sample, other DNA sequences also encode this same CDR3. V gene TRBV5-6 combines with J gene TRBJ2-2; 8 bases match TRBD1. The CDR3 sequence is 15 residues long. Trimming took 2 bases from V and 1 from J; bases not matched to a gene: 1. The germline gives CDR1 SGHDT, CDR2 YYEEEE. CDR3 nucleotides: TGTGCCAGCAGCTTCGGGACAGGGAACACCGGGGAGCTGTTTTTT. It translates to CASSFGTGNTGELFF.

The rearrangement uses TRBV11-3 and TRBJ2-3; D remains ambiguous. The V end was cut by 5 bases, the J end by 6 bases, with 6 bases between. The germline V gene has CDR1 SGHNT and CDR2 YENEEA. The CDR3 is 11 amino acids. CDR3 nucleotides: TGTGCCAGCAGCATTGGGGATACGCAGTATTTT. Its translation: CASSIGDTQYF.

The rearrangement links TRBV29-1 to TRBJ2-5; no clear D. Germline-derived CDR1 and CDR2 are SQVTM and ANQGSEA. The ends were cut back, 4 bases at V and 5 bases at J, with 8 bases in the middle. The CDR3 loop spans 11 amino acids. This CDR3 is CSVALGETQYF. The DNA of the CDR3 is TGCAGCGTTGCCCTTGGGGAGACCCAGTACTTC. The full variable domain, completed using reference TRBV29-1 and TRBJ2-5, is SAVISQKPSRDICQRGTSLTIQCQVDSQVTMMFWYRQQPGQSLTLIATANQGSEATYESGFVIDKFPISRPNLTFSTLTVSNMSPEDSSIYLCSVALGETQYFGPGTRLLVL.

The chain combines TRBV9 with TRBJ2-7, with 7 positions matching TRBD1. The V segment lost 4 bases and the J segment 5 bases; nucleotides outside the gene matches: 9. CDR3 length: 14 residues. Germline lookup yields CDR1 SGDLS and CDR2 YYNGEE. This chain's CDR3 is CASSLGTGVNEQYF. The CDR3 DNA reads as TGTGCCAGCAGCCTCGGTACAGGGGTGAACGAGCAGTACTTC.